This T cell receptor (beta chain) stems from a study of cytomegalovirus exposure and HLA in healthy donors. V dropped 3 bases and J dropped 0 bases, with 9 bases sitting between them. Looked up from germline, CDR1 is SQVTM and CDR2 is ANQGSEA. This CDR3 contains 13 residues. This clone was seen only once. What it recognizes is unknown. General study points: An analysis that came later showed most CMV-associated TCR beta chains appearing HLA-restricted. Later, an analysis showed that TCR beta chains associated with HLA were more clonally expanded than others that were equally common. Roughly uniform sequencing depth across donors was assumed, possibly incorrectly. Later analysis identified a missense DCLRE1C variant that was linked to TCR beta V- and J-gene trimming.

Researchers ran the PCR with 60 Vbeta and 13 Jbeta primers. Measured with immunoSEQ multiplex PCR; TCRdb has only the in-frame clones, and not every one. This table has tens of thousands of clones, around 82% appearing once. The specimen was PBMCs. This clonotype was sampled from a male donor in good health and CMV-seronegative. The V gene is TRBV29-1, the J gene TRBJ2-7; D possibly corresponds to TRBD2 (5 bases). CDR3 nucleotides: TGCAGCGTTGATCGAGGGAACTCCTACGAGCAGTACTTC. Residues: CSVDRGNSYEQYF.